These 23 T cell receptor beta chains came from one sample sequenced in a study of Japanese encephalitis immunity and Zika vaccine responses. TCRdb recomputed calls from the 5' RACE reads with MiXCR, one row per CDR3 protein. The sample includes around 390 distinct CDR3 sequences, about 1.1% of them seen just once. For 6 days, PBMCs labeled with CFSE were cultured with peptide pools at approximately 0.95 ug/mL each. Unfixed live CD56-CD19-CD16-CD3+CD4+ CFSE-low cells were sorted as proliferating CD4 T cells. The input for sequencing was antigen-activated CD4+ T cells from blood, cultured, taken during a Zika inactivated vaccine study. The receptors derive from an adult man who received an inactivated Zika virus vaccine.

The V gene is TRBV7-2, the J gene TRBJ2-3; TRBD1 matches 9 bases. The CDR3 loop spans 17 amino acids. V shed 1 base and J 0 bases; nucleotides not matched to a gene: 5. Germline-derived CDR1 and CDR2 are SGHTA and FQGNSA. This CDR3 is CASSLVRTGASTDTQYF. In DNA form, the CDR3 reads TGTGCCAGCAGCTTAGTTAGGACAGGGGCTAGCACAGATACGCAGTATTTT. Full variable domain (rest looked up from reference TRBV7-2 and TRBJ2-3): GAGVSQSPSNKVTEKGKDVELRCDPISGHTALYWYRQSLGQGLEFLIYFQGNSAPDKSGLPSDRFSAERTGGSVSTLTIQRTQQEDSAVYLCASSLVRTGASTDTQYFGPGTRLTVL.

This clonotype appeared a few times. The rearrangement links TRBV12-3 or TRBV12-4 to TRBJ2-1; D might be TRBD2 (7 bases). The CDR3 is 16 residues long. Trimming pared 4 bases from V and 2 bases from J, leaving 15 bases between. CDR3 sequence reads: CASSSVTGGPYNEQFF. CDR3 bases: TGTGCCAGCAGTTCTGTGACGGGGGGCCCCTACAATGAGCAGTTCTTC.

This clonotype is labeled medium-sized. The gene calls are TRBV19 and TRBJ2-4; D may match TRBD1 or TRBD2 (5 bases each). Trimming pared 1 base from V and 0 bases from J, leaving 10 bases between. The CDR3 consists of 16 residues. Germline values: CDR1 LNHDA, CDR2 SQIVND (reference sequence). CDR3 protein: CASSIGGNVAKNIQYF. The CDR3 DNA reads TGTGCCAGTAGTATAGGGGGGAACGTAGCCAAAAACATTCAGTACTTC.

This clonotype was seen a few times. The chain uses TRBV20-1 and TRBJ2-7, with a weak D call TRBD2 (6 bases). Germline lookup yields CDR1 DFQATT and CDR2 SNEGSKA (reference sequence). CDR3 length equals 14 residues. Trimming took 3 bases from V and 3 from J, leaving 15 bases between them. CDR3 loop: CSASIGGHFYEQYF. The CDR3 DNA reads as TGCAGTGCTAGTATAGGAGGGCACTTCTACGAGCAGTACTTC.

By frequency in the sample, this clonotype is medium-sized. The CDR3 spells CASRGGPGNEQYF. DNA for the CDR3: TGTGCCAGCAGGGGGGGCCCGGGCAACGAGCAGTACTTC. The chain is built from TRBV6-5 and TRBJ2-7, with D perhaps matching TRBD1 or TRBD2 (6 bases each). V lost 6 bases and J lost 5, with 14 bases in between. Germline-derived CDR1 and CDR2 are MNHEY and SVGAGI. The CDR3 consists of 13 residues.

This clonotype is deemed large. DNA of the CDR3: TGCGCCAGCAGCCAAGATCCTGCGAGGAACAATGAGCAGTTCTTC. Protein product: CASSQDPARNNEQFF. The chain joins TRBV4-1 to TRBJ2-1; no firm D call. CDR1 and CDR2 (germline): MGHRA, YSYEKL. The CDR3 runs 15 residues. V dropped 0 bases and J dropped 5 bases, with 11 bases sitting between them.

By share, this clonotype ranks as large. CDR3 nucleotide sequence: TGTGCCAGCAGCCCCCGGACTAATCAGCCCCAGCATTTT. It encodes CASSPRTNQPQHF. The rearrangement links TRBV6-5 to TRBJ1-5; no firm D call. Deletions cut 6 bases from V and 4 bases from J, with 10 bases between. The germline gives CDR1 MNHEY, CDR2 SVGAGI. The CDR3 contains 13 residues.

In this sample, this clonotype is medium-sized (0.01 to 0.1%). A clone one base away is much larger, so this may be a read error. V and J are TRBV27 and TRBJ2-3; D perhaps matches TRBD2 (6 bases). The germline CDR1 and CDR2 sequences are MNHEY and SMNVEV (reference sequence). The V end lost 5 bases, the J end lost 3 bases, and 18 bases lay between the germline ends. The CDR3 runs to 16 residues. The CDR3 coding sequence is TGTGCCAGCAGTCCCTCCCCTGGGGGGAGGACAGATACGCAGTATTTT. It specifies CASSPSPGGRTDTQYF.

In its sample, this clonotype ranks as medium-sized. The chain links TRBV6-1 to TRBJ2-7, with D perhaps TRBD1 or TRBD2 (6 bases each). Germline V gives CDR1 MNHNS, CDR2 SASEGT. Trimming left V 3 bases short and J 5 bases short, with 11 bases between. The CDR3 length is 13 residues. This CDR3 reads CASSEGGHNEQYF. CDR3 nucleotide sequence: TGTGCCAGCAGTGAGGGGGGACATAACGAGCAGTACTTC.

This clonotype is medium-sized within its sample. The chain combines TRBV24-1 with TRBJ2-1; D may match TRBD1 or TRBD2 (6 bases each). The germline V and J ends were trimmed by 8 bases and 7 bases, with 14 bases remaining between them. The CDR3 spans 13 residues. Germline assignment: CDR1 KGHDR and CDR2 SFDVKD. The CDR3 bases are TGTGCCACCATGGGGGGCGGAAGTAATGAGCAGTTCTTC. Translating it yields CATMGGGSNEQFF.

This clonotype is categorized as medium-sized (0.01 to 0.1%). V and J are TRBV5-4 and TRBJ2-3; a weak D match, TRBD2 (6 bases). Trimming took 4 bases from V and 4 from J, leaving 19 bases between them. CDR1 and CDR2 (germline): SGHNT, YYREEE (reference sequence). This CDR3 spans 16 amino acids. The CDR3 spells CASSPWAGSVADTQYF. The CDR3 coding sequence is TGTGCCAGCAGCCCCTGGGCGGGATCTGTCGCAGATACGCAGTATTTT.

This clonotype turned up a few times. The CDR3 here is CASSQASGGNQPQHF. The CDR3 nucleotides read TGCGCCAGCAGCCAAGCATCGGGAGGGAATCAGCCCCAGCATTTT. The chain joins TRBV4-1 to TRBJ1-5, with no clear D. Germline CDR1 reads MGHRA; CDR2 reads YSYEKL. Trimming took off 1 base at V and 4 bases at J, with 11 bases between the two ends. This CDR3 is 15 amino acids long.

This clonotype was counted a few times. V and J are TRBV7-9 and TRBJ2-3, with 11 bases lining up with TRBD2. V shed 4 bases and J 2 bases; nucleotides not matched to a gene: 5. This CDR3 is 16 amino acids long. CDR1 SEHNR and CDR2 FQNEAQ come from the germline V gene (reference sequence). The CDR3 bases are TGTGCCAGCAGCTCAAGACTAGCGGGGTTCACAGATACGCAGTATTTT. Translated, it gives CASSSRLAGFTDTQYF. Full variable domain (missing parts from reference TRBV7-9 and TRBJ2-3): DTGVSQNPRHKITKRGQNVTFRCDPISEHNRLYWYRQTLGQGPEFLTYFQNEAQLEKSRLLSDRFSAERPKGSFSTLEIQRTEQGDSAMYLCASSSRLAGFTDTQYFGPGTRLTVL.

This clonotype is termed medium-sized. The chain couples TRBV18 to TRBJ1-3; D uncertain. The V end lost 1 base, the J end lost 3 bases, and 7 bases lay between the germline ends. The germline V gene encodes CDR1 KGHSH and CDR2 LQKENI. CDR3 length: 14 amino acids. This CDR3 reads CASSPQGDGNTIYF. The CDR3 nucleotides read TGTGCCAGCTCACCACAGGGAGATGGAAACACCATATATTTT. Complete variable domain (other parts from reference TRBV18 and TRBJ1-3): NAGVMQNPRHLVRRRGQEARLRCSPMKGHSHVYWYRQLPEEGLKFMVYLQKENIIDESGMPKERFSAEFPKEGPSILRIQQVVRGDSAAYFCASSPQGDGNTIYFGEGSWLTVV.

Relative to its sample, this clonotype is medium-sized. The chain combines TRBV30 with TRBJ2-7, with 9 nucleotides matching TRBD1. The CDR3 is made up of 14 amino acids. J was trimmed by 6 bases and V by 2 bases; bases with no gene match: 8. From germline, CDR1 is GTSNPN and CDR2 SVGIG (reference sequence). CDR3 in amino acids: CAWSIRTGAFEQYF. The DNA for the CDR3 is TGTGCCTGGAGTATCCGGACAGGGGCATTCGAGCAGTACTTC.

This clonotype is deemed medium-sized. CDR3 DNA sequence: TGCGCCAGCAGCCAAGCTTCCTCCGACAGGGCAACTGAAGCTTTCTTT. It yields the protein CASSQASSDRATEAFF. The rearrangement uses TRBV4-3 and TRBJ1-1; 7 bases match TRBD1. Germline V CDR1 and CDR2: LGHNA, YSLEER. The CDR3 extends over 16 amino acids. V lost 1 base, J lost 5 bases, and 10 bases stayed unmatched.

In its sample, this clonotype is medium-sized (0.01 to 0.1%). The CDR3 DNA follows: TGTGCCAGCAGCTTAAACGGGGGACGCGGGGAGCTGTTTTTT. This codes for CASSLNGGRGELFF. The chain combines TRBV7-2 with TRBJ2-2; possibly TRBD2 for D (6 bases). Germline values: CDR1 SGHTA, CDR2 FQGNSA. The ends were cut back, 2 bases at V and 7 bases at J, with 11 bases in the middle. This CDR3 is built from 14 residues.

Sample share makes this clonotype medium-sized. This chain joins TRBV5-4 and TRBJ1-4, with TRBD1 as a possible D gene (5 bases). The CDR3 is made up of 15 amino acids. CDR1 and CDR2 (germline): SGHNT, YYREEE (reference sequence). Trimming removed 4 bases at V and 5 bases at J, with 15 bases between. The CDR3 DNA sequence: TGTGCCAGCAGCGTTGGGGGGATGGTGAATGAAAAACTGTTTTTT. Its protein is CASSVGGMVNEKLFF. Supplemented by reference TRBV5-4 and TRBJ1-4, the full variable domain reads ETGVTQSPTHLIKTRGQQVTLRCSSQSGHNTVSWYQQALGQGPQFIFQYYREEENGRGNFPPRFSGLQFPNYSSELNVNALELDDSALYLCASSVGGMVNEKLFFGSGTQLSVL.

This clonotype counts as medium-sized. The V gene is TRBV4-3, the J gene TRBJ2-1, with D possibly TRBD2 on 7 matching bases. V lost 1 base, J lost 5 bases, and 12 bases lay in between. The CDR3 spans 15 residues. CDR1 is LGHNA and CDR2 is YSLEER in the germline V gene. The CDR3 DNA is TGCGCCAGCAGCCAAGGGAGGGGGGGACACAATGAGCAGTTCTTC. Its translation: CASSQGRGGHNEQFF.

In its sample, this clonotype ranks as large. V is TRBV2 and J is TRBJ2-5; D unresolved. V was clipped by 4 bases and J by 3 bases, with 9 bases between them. Germline V CDR1 and CDR2: SNHLY, FYNNEI. This CDR3 region has 13 residues. DNA of the CDR3: TGTGCCAGCAGTGTTTTTCAGAAAGAGACCCAGTACTTC. This translates into CASSVFQKETQYF.

At least ten counts were recorded for this clonotype. One base away lies a much larger clone, so this may be a sequencing read error. The chain joins TRBV6-6 to TRBJ1-5; D unresolved. This CDR3 is 12 amino acids long. The V gene's germline CDR1 is MNHNY and CDR2 SVGAGI (reference sequence). CDR3 nucleotides: TGTGTCAGCAGTTACTCGAGGGAGCCCCAGCATTTT. Its protein product is CVSSYSREPQHF.

In this sample, this clonotype is medium-sized (0.01 to 0.1%). The gene calls are TRBV6-1 and TRBJ2-7; D assignment may be TRBD1 or TRBD2 (5 bases each). The germline CDR1 and CDR2 sequences are MNHNS and SASEGT. Trimming pared 0 bases from V and 7 bases from J, leaving 13 bases between. The CDR3 is 14 residues long. The CDR3 reads CASSEAWDRGEQYF. The CDR3 DNA follows: TGTGCCAGCAGTGAAGCTTGGGACCGAGGAGAGCAGTACTTC.

This clonotype is judged medium-sized (0.01 to 0.1%). This chain links TRBV19 with TRBJ1-5, with 7 bases matching TRBD1. CDR1 is LNHDA, CDR2 SQIVND, per germline (reference sequence). V lost 7 bases, J lost 2 bases, and 2 bases stayed unmatched. The CDR3 contains 13 residues. The CDR3 DNA reads as TGTGCCAGTACCGGACAGGGCAATCAGCCCCAGCATTTT. Translating gives CASTGQGNQPQHF.